What follows describes a single TCR beta chain. The clone's antigen remains unknown. Base qualities are missing; no much larger clone stands one base away. V was cut back by 1 base and J by 7 bases, leaving a gap of 8 bases between them. Counted from cysteine to phenylalanine, this CDR3 has 13 amino acids. Just CDR3 DNA is preserved here, 39 bases in frame from base 1. The germline V gene gives CDR1 as SGHTA and CDR2 as FQGNSA. The sample belongs to a study of T cell responses to AZD1222 COVID-19 vaccine (dated by TCRdb to the early 2020s). Regarding the research as a whole: A total of about 250 trial participants underwent TCR sequencing, of whom approximately 200 had received two doses of AZD1222 and around 26 had received two doses of the MenACWY control vaccine. Trial participants were enrolled into age subgroups of 18-55, 56-69 and 70-plus years, which contained about 150, 27 and 61 TCR-sequenced participants, respectively. General study outcomes and caveats: Most participants were white British and females outnumbered males, and the authors suggested that clonal diversity may have been underestimated. Conclusions about previously exposed vaccinees were limited because only six AZD1222 recipients were SARS-CoV-2 seropositive at baseline. Reportedly, almost half of the unique spike-specific TCRs recognized epitopes lying outside the regions that are mutated in the B.1.351 and B.1.1.7 variants. Vaccine-associated CD4 TCRs spanned the whole spike protein, with dominant responses in regions 160-218 and 743-854. A significant rise in spike-specific TCR breadth and depth was observed after two AZD1222 doses relative to day 0 and relative to MenACWY recipients. Because no samples from the day 14 peak response were available, repertoires could be characterized only after the peak T cell response. The 56-69-year group was small, and its depth increase did not reach significance, likely because of low power.

The CDR3 regions of human TCRbeta chains were analyzed by immunosequencing. Processing in the source paper ran as follows. Repertoire TCRs were matched against a reference library of SARS-CoV-2-specific TCRs generated with the MIRA antigen-specificity platform. Breadth was defined as the fraction of unique TCRs that were SARS-CoV-2-associated. Depth was defined as the fraction of total T cells that were SARS-CoV-2-associated. Using the MIRA data, each spike-specific TCR was assigned both to the spike region to which the TCR was reactive and to a CD4 or CD8 class. Log10-transformed breadth and depth values were compared by one-way ANOVA with Sidak's multiple comparisons tests. Sourced from immuneACCESS, this table was stored by TCRdb with only in-frame sequences that have V and J called. A share of the clones is absent; for the studies checked, an unresolved V gene accounts for under half, and the remainder has no known explanation. The V and J calls and the clone size are those of that table, but D and trimming were determined from the DNA. A total of tens of thousands of clones appear in this sample, approximately 86% of them only once. Of the sample, less than 9% falls within the top ten clones.

The sample's time point label is to be understood as: about 28 days (+/-7) after the second vaccine dose. AZD1222 recipients given second doses at about 4 weeks or at about 12 weeks were pooled, since spike-specific TCR depth and breadth were not found to differ between the two schedules. The vaccinee samples were drawn from two UK trials, COV001 and COV002, one of which was a single-blind randomized controlled phase 2/3 trial testing AZD1222 (ChAdOx1 nCoV-19) in healthy adults. For TCRbeta chain sequencing, PBMC samples from trial participants were taken at day 0 and at day 28 after the second dose.

This TCR derives from an adult who received the AZD1222 COVID-19 vaccine. Sequenced here: peripheral blood, sampled 28 days after the second AZD1222 dose. The V gene is TRBV7-2 and the J gene is TRBJ1-3, and possibly TRBD1, on 6 matching bases. In nucleotides, the sequence is TGTGCCAGCAGCTTAGACAGGGCGAACACCATATATTTT. Translated, this is CASSLDRANTIYF.